Shown below are 16 T cell receptor beta chains from a single sample sequenced in a study of regulatory T cells in long-lasting Graves disease (TCRdb year 2021). The time point label corresponds to: newly diagnosed GD, antithyroid drugs for less than 3 months. RNA was extracted from PBMCs in TRIzol for both TCR sequencing and RNA sequencing. Library generation was performed with multiplex PCR. The sequencing machine was an Illumina HiSeq 4000. TCR beta libraries were built with iRepertoire HTBI primers and Arm-PCR amplification of CDR3 regions. In-frame beta chains were kept once TCRdb had trimmed the public reads at Q25 with fastp and called clones with MiXCR. CDR3 protein sequences are deduplicated, and each keeps its most common genes and DNA. For this sample the table gives about 400,000 distinct CDR3 sequences, of which 15% to 20% were detected only once. The ten biggest clones cover 20% of the sample.

A further study also used this sample, focusing on T cells in Graves' hyperthyroidism and ophthalmopathy.

The sequenced sample was peripheral blood mononuclear cells (PBMCs), obtained at new diagnosis, from a patient treated with antithyroid drugs. These receptors were obtained from a woman aged 18-29 years with Graves disease. Donor details come from another sample of the same person, matched by shared clones.

This clonotype was detected many times. The chain carries TRBV6-1 and TRBJ2-7; the D is unclear. V was trimmed by 7 bases and J by 2 bases, leaving 12 bases between them. The length of the CDR3 is 13 residues. Per the germline V gene, CDR1 is MNHNS and CDR2 is SASEGT. CDR3 residues: CASTLGSPYEQYF. The CDR3 DNA sequence: TGTGCCAGCACTCTGGGCTCACCCTACGAGCAGTACTTC.

V is TRBV28 and J is TRBJ1-1, with 8 bases fitting TRBD1. Germline V gene lookup returns CDR1 MDHEN and CDR2 SYDVKM. V was clipped by 5 bases and J by 2 bases; unmatched bases: 10. This CDR3 has 16 residues. The CDR3 is CASSPDRGISNTEAFF. DNA of the CDR3: TGTGCCAGCAGTCCCGACAGGGGCATTTCCAACACTGAAGCTTTCTTT.

This clonotype was seen ten or more times. This rearrangement joins TRBV20-1 to TRBJ2-3; D gene unclear. CDR1 DFQATT and CDR2 SNEGSKA come from the germline V gene (reference sequence). The V gene lost 7 bases and the J gene lost 0 bases, with 11 bases spanning the gap. The CDR3 has 13 residues. CDR3 coding DNA: TGCAGTGTCGTAACGCCTAGCACAGATACGCAGTATTTT. The encoded protein is CSVVTPSTDTQYF.

This clonotype appeared many times. The chain has TRBV28 and TRBJ1-2; no clear D. The V gene's germline CDR1 is MDHEN and CDR2 SYDVKM. CDR3 size: 13 residues. Trimming stripped 6 bases from V and 7 bases from J, with 15 bases between. The CDR3 spells CASSTSGSRGYTF. The CDR3, as DNA: TGTGCCAGCAGCACCTCGGGCTCTCGTGGCTACACCTTC.

This clonotype was observed many times. The rearrangement joins TRBV30 to TRBJ1-1, with 11 positions matching TRBD1. V lost 0 bases and J lost 1; bases outside the gene matches: 4. The germline CDR1 and CDR2 sequences are GTSNPN and SVGIG (reference sequence). This CDR3 has 16 amino acids. The CDR3 nucleotides read TGTGCCTGGAGTGTACGGACAGGGGGCTCGAACACTGAAGCTTTCTTT. Its protein is CAWSVRTGGSNTEAFF.

The chain is built from TRBV5-4 and TRBJ2-3; D is ambiguous. The J call is doubtful: the DNA matches TRBJ1-1 better. There are 15 residues in the CDR3. In germline, CDR1 is SGHNT, CDR2 YYREEE (reference sequence). The CDR3 nucleotides are TGTGCCAGCAGCTTGGGTCTCACGGGGAATGCTGAAGCTTTCTTT. Its protein product is CASSLGLTGNAEAFF.

This clonotype was recorded many times. V is TRBV27 and J is TRBJ2-7, with D possibly called TRBD1 or TRBD2 (5 bases each). The V and J ends lost 2 bases and 7 bases respectively, with 15 bases between them. This CDR3 is 14 amino acids long. Looked up from germline, CDR1 is MNHEY and CDR2 is SMNVEV (reference sequence). CDR3 region: CASSLQGPTEEQYF. For the CDR3, the DNA is TGTGCCAGCAGTTTACAGGGACCGACGGAGGAGCAGTACTTC.

The chain joins TRBV28 to TRBJ1-4; perhaps TRBD1 as D (5 bases). V was shortened by 3 bases and J by 3 bases, with 11 bases between the two germline ends. This CDR3 comprises 15 residues. The germline V gene has CDR1 MDHEN and CDR2 SYDVKM. The CDR3 DNA follows: TGTGCCAGCAGTTTCCAGGGCTCGGCTAATGAAAAACTGTTTTTT. It specifies CASSFQGSANEKLFF.

This clonotype occurred many times. The V call is TRBV6-5, the J call TRBJ2-1, with 7 bases identical to TRBD1. The CDR3 is 16 amino acids. V gave up 2 bases and J gave up 0 bases; unmatched junction bases: 4. In germline, CDR1 is MNHEY, CDR2 SVGAGI. CDR3 in amino acids: CASSYPQGSSYNEQFF. CDR3 bases: TGTGCCAGCAGTTACCCACAGGGGAGCTCCTACAATGAGCAGTTCTTC.

The J gene is TRBJ2-7, the V gene TRBV6-1, with a weak D call TRBD1 (5 bases). This CDR3 is built from 15 residues. V was clipped by 5 bases and J by 2 bases, with 16 bases between them. Looked up from germline, CDR1 is MNHNS and CDR2 is SASEGT. CDR3 region: CASSTPRVGTYEQYF. CDR3 nucleotides: TGTGCCAGCAGTACTCCCAGGGTCGGCACCTACGAGCAGTACTTC.

This clonotype has a count of ten or more. V usage is TRBV20-1 and J usage is TRBJ1-4; maybe TRBD1 (6 bases). Between the trimmed V and J ends, which lost 3 bases and 0 bases, there was a span of 11 bases. The CDR3 sequence is 15 residues long. In germline, CDR1 is DFQATT, CDR2 SNEGSKA (reference sequence). In DNA, the CDR3 is TGCAGTGCTAGTTCTTACAGGGCAACTAATGAAAAACTGTTTTTT. Amino acid sequence: CSASSYRATNEKLFF.

The V call is TRBV6-2 or TRBV6-3, the J call TRBJ2-1; 9 bases line up with TRBD1. CDR1 and CDR2 from the germline V gene are MNHEY and SVGEGT. V lost 5 bases to trimming and J lost 10 bases; unmatched junction nucleotides: 12. The CDR3 loop spans 15 amino acids. CDR3 nucleotide sequence: TGTGCCAGCAGTGGGTTGGACAGGGGCTTCTACGAGCAGTTCTTC. This codes for CASSGLDRGFYEQFF.

This clonotype was counted at least ten times. The CDR3 loop is CSARDSGWEGFYEQYF. CDR3 DNA sequence: TGCAGTGCTAGAGATAGCGGGTGGGAAGGTTTCTACGAGCAGTACTTC. This chain connects TRBV20-1 to TRBJ2-7; 7 bases agree with TRBD2. The V gene's germline CDR1 is DFQATT and CDR2 SNEGSKA (reference sequence). This CDR3 is 16 amino acids long. With V trimmed by 0 bases and J by 3 bases, 11 bases remained unmatched.

There are a few counts of this clonotype. This sequence joins TRBV18 and TRBJ2-1; 7 nucleotides align to TRBD1. Germline V gene data show CDR1 as KGHSH and CDR2 as LQKENI. The length of the CDR3 is 16 residues. Trimming removed 0 bases from V and 3 bases from J; junction bases left unmatched: 5. The CDR3 here is CASSPPFGQDYNEQFF. The DNA for the CDR3 is TGTGCCAGCTCACCACCGTTTGGACAGGACTACAATGAGCAGTTCTTC.

This clonotype came up many times. V usage is TRBV30 and J usage is TRBJ1-1; no reliable D call. The CDR3 loop spans 13 amino acids. Germline V gene sequence: CDR1 GTSNPN, CDR2 SVGIG (reference sequence). Trimming removed 2 bases from V and 4 bases from J, with 11 bases in between. The CDR3 is CAWSLGPGTEAFF. The CDR3 bases are TGTGCCTGGAGTCTAGGTCCCGGCACTGAAGCTTTCTTT.

There are many counts of this clonotype. The chain combines TRBV10-1 with TRBJ2-7; 8 positions agree with TRBD1. V was clipped by 3 bases and J by 0 bases; unmatched bases: 7. Germline V gives CDR1 WNHNN, CDR2 SYGVQD (reference sequence). The CDR3 contains 16 residues. In DNA, the CDR3 is TGCGCCAGCAGTGACTCGACAGGGGATAGCTCCTACGAGCAGTACTTC. Its protein is CASSDSTGDSSYEQYF.